Each of the 19 T cell receptor beta chains below was sequenced from the same sample in a study of T cells in localized non-small cell lung cancer. Measured with immunoSEQ multiplex PCR; TCRdb has only the in-frame clones, and not every one. Of under 30,000 clones in the sample, roughly nine tenths were seen once. The sample in question was peripheral blood, obtained before any cancer treatment. These receptors all stem from a woman aged 40-69 years with stage I lung adenocarcinoma.

The chain employs TRBV19 and TRBJ2-7; weak D call: TRBD2 (6 bases). This CDR3 has 13 amino acids. CDR1 is LNHDA, CDR2 SQIVND, per germline (reference sequence). Trimming stripped 2 bases from V and 3 bases from J, with 8 bases between. The CDR3 DNA reads as TGTGCCAGTAGTATAAGGAGGGGCTACGAGCAGTACTTC. This encodes CASSIRRGYEQYF.

This clone is labeled as large. The chain employs TRBV6-4 and TRBJ2-3; 7 bases map to TRBD2. The CDR3 is 15 residues long. The V segment lost 4 bases and the J segment 0 bases; nucleotides outside the gene matches: 4. Germline CDR1 is MRHNA and CDR2 is SNTAGT. CDR3: CASSGTGGSTDTQYF. CDR3 nucleotides: TGTGCCAGCAGTGGAACGGGGGGTAGCACAGATACGCAGTATTTT.

The chain recombines TRBV7-2 with TRBJ1-1, with unresolved D. V lost 1 base and J 0 bases, leaving 9 bases between the germline ends. The germline V gene has CDR1 SGHTA and CDR2 FQGNSA. This CDR3 has 15 amino acids. The CDR3 reads CASSLGGLMNTEAFF. CDR3 coding DNA: TGTGCCAGCAGCTTAGGAGGACTGATGAACACTGAAGCTTTCTTT.

The genes are TRBV19 and TRBJ2-2; D is perhaps TRBD2 (5 bases). This CDR3 has 13 amino acids. The germline V gene encodes CDR1 LNHDA and CDR2 SQIVND (reference sequence). Trimming pared 3 bases from V and 8 bases from J, leaving 10 bases between. CDR3 in amino acids: CASSIASGGELFF. DNA for the CDR3: TGTGCCAGTAGTATTGCCTCGGGGGGGGAGCTGTTTTTT.

The V gene is TRBV11-3, the J gene TRBJ2-7; 7 bases agree with TRBD1. The CDR3 covers 13 residues. Germline V gives CDR1 SGHNT, CDR2 YENEEA. With V trimmed by 4 bases and J by 2 bases, 2 bases remained unmatched. The CDR3 loop reads CASSSTGAYEQYF. As DNA, the CDR3 is TGTGCCAGCAGCTCAACAGGGGCCTACGAGCAGTACTTC.

The chain uses TRBV4-1 and TRBJ2-7; 8 bases map to TRBD1. The germline V gene encodes CDR1 MGHRA and CDR2 YSYEKL. The CDR3 extends over 14 amino acids. J gave up 3 bases and V 2 bases, and 3 bases lay outside the gene matches. Written as DNA, the CDR3 is TGCGCCAGCAGCCAATCGGACAGGGTCTACGAGCAGTACTTC. Protein product: CASSQSDRVYEQYF.

This chain connects TRBV2 to TRBJ2-3, with TRBD2 identical over 8 bases. Trimming took 7 bases from V and 0 from J; bases not matched to a gene: 6. Looked up from germline, CDR1 is SNHLY and CDR2 is FYNNEI. The CDR3 loop spans 15 amino acids. The CDR3 sequence is CASIPTSESTDTQYF. The DNA for the CDR3 is TGTGCCAGCATTCCGACTAGCGAGAGCACAGATACGCAGTATTTT.

The gene calls are TRBV7-9 and TRBJ2-3; D could derive from TRBD1 or TRBD2 (5 bases each). Germline CDR1 reads SEHNR; CDR2 reads FQNEAQ (reference sequence). The CDR3 consists of 15 residues. The germline V and J ends were trimmed by 3 bases and 0 bases, with 10 bases remaining between them. Written as DNA, the CDR3 is TGTGCCAGCAGCTTCAGAGGGGCGAGCACAGATACGCAGTATTTT. Amino acids: CASSFRGASTDTQYF.

This clone was detected only a few times. The gene calls are TRBV5-6 and TRBJ1-1; no definite D call. Germline assignment: CDR1 SGHDT and CDR2 YYEEEE. The CDR3 extends over 11 amino acids. V lost 4 bases and J 2 bases, leaving 3 bases between the germline ends. CDR3 in amino acids: CASSINTEAFF. The CDR3 nucleotides are TGTGCCAGCAGCATAAACACTGAAGCTTTCTTT.

The rearrangement links TRBV7-2 to TRBJ1-2, with TRBD1 matching over 7 bases. The CDR3 length is 15 residues. V dropped 3 bases and J dropped 1; count of bases not matched to a gene: 5. Germline CDR1 is SGHTA and CDR2 is FQGNSA. CDR3 sequence reads: CASSLAQGVNYGYTF. The CDR3 DNA sequence: TGTGCCAGCAGCTTGGCCCAGGGGGTTAACTATGGCTACACCTTC.

The V and J genes are TRBV7-6 and TRBJ2-6; weak D call: TRBD1 (6 bases). V dropped 0 bases and J dropped 2 bases, with 17 bases sitting between them. The CDR3 contains 19 residues. CDR1 SGHVS and CDR2 FNYEAQ come from the germline V gene. The CDR3 DNA sequence: TGTGCCAGCAGCTTAGCCAGGACAGTATTTTCAACTGGGGCCAACGTCCTGACTTTC. Its protein is CASSLARTVFSTGANVLTF. The complete variable domain, with remaining parts taken from reference TRBV7-6 and TRBJ2-6, reads GAGVSQSPRYKVTKRGQDVALRCDPISGHVSLYWYRQALGQGPEFLTYFNYEAQQDKSGLPNDRFSAERPEGSISTLTIQRTEQRDSAMYRCASSLARTVFSTGANVLTFGAGSRLTVL.

The CDR3 region is CASSSVSTDTQYF. The CDR3 coding sequence is TGTGCCAGTAGTAGCGTTAGCACAGATACGCAGTATTTT. V is TRBV2 and J is TRBJ2-3; weak D call: TRBD2 (5 bases). The CDR3 loop spans 13 amino acids. In germline, CDR1 is SNHLY, CDR2 FYNNEI. The ends were cut back, 9 bases at V and 0 bases at J, with 10 bases in the middle.

This chain joins TRBV4-1 and TRBJ1-1; D remains ambiguous. This CDR3 has 16 amino acids. Germline CDR1 MGHRA, CDR2 YSYEKL. Trimming stripped 1 base from V and 1 base from J, with 13 bases between. The DNA of the CDR3 is TGCGCCAGCAGCCAAGCCCCGGCCACCGGGAACACTGAAGCTTTCTTT. Translated, it gives CASSQAPATGNTEAFF.

The V gene is TRBV20-1, the J gene TRBJ1-1, with D unresolved. V gave up 3 bases and J gave up 0 bases, with 2 bases separating them. CDR3 size: 11 residues. Germline V gives CDR1 DFQATT, CDR2 SNEGSKA (reference sequence). CDR3 residues: CSARVNTEAFF. As DNA, the CDR3 is TGCAGTGCTAGGGTGAACACTGAAGCTTTCTTT.

The gene calls are TRBV6-1 and TRBJ1-1; no reliable D call. CDR1 is MNHNS and CDR2 is SASEGT in the germline V gene. CDR3 size: 13 residues. V was cut by 4 bases and J by 1 base, with 7 bases left in between. CDR3 sequence reads: CASSVTPNTEAFF. CDR3 nucleotides: TGTGCCAGCAGTGTTACACCGAACACTGAAGCTTTCTTT.

In DNA, the CDR3 is TGCGCCAGCAGCCAACAACCGGGACAGGGGAATGGCTACACCTTC. It is translated as CASSQQPGQGNGYTF. The gene calls are TRBV4-1 and TRBJ1-2; 10 bases fit TRBD1. From germline, CDR1 is MGHRA and CDR2 YSYEKL. Trimming cost V 2 bases and J 6 bases; bases outside gene matches: 6. The CDR3 sequence is 15 residues long.

V gene TRBV7-6 combines with J gene TRBJ2-1; tentatively, D is TRBD1 (5 bases). Germline-derived CDR1 and CDR2 are SGHVS and FNYEAQ. The length of the CDR3 is 16 residues. Trimming took off 5 bases at V and 8 bases at J, with 22 bases between the two ends. In DNA form, the CDR3 reads TGTGCCAGCAGCGGTAGGTTAAACAGGAAGGTGGATGAGCAGTTCTTC. This translates into CASSGRLNRKVDEQFF.

The J gene is TRBJ1-2, the V gene TRBV5-6; TRBD1 is a possible D gene (5 bases). Germline V gives CDR1 SGHDT, CDR2 YYEEEE. V lost 4 bases and J 6 bases, leaving 13 bases between the germline ends. This CDR3 is 13 amino acids long. CDR3 region: CASSLGVRDGYTF. For the CDR3, the DNA is TGTGCCAGCAGCCTGGGGGTCAGGGATGGCTACACCTTC.

This clone showed up just once. The V gene is TRBV11-2, the J gene TRBJ2-1, with 11 bases aligning to TRBD2. The CDR3 contains 16 residues. Germline V gives CDR1 SGHAT, CDR2 FQNNGV. V was clipped by 2 bases and J by 15 bases; unmatched bases: 15. The CDR3 loop reads CASSLHLGLASGRTFF. CDR3 nucleotide sequence: TGTGCCAGCAGCTTACATCTGGGTCTCGCTAGCGGGAGGACGTTCTTC.